The sequence of this T cell receptor beta chain was determined in a study of HIV-infected patients and healthy controls. Trimming shortened V by 3 bases and J by 1 base, and 12 bases separated the two germline ends. The length of the CDR3 is 15 residues. From germline, CDR1 is SGHDN and CDR2 FVKESK. This clonotype was seen more than once but under ten times. TCRdb analysed the 5' RACE reads with MiXCR anew, one entry per CDR3 protein. The sample has 15,000 to 20,000 distinct CDR3 sequences, less than 20% seen once. V is TRBV14 and J is TRBJ1-1; D might be TRBD1 (6 bases). The clonotype was recovered from a human donor in good health. Sequenced: CD8+ T cells from blood. CDR3 region: CASSQVRTANTEAFF. CDR3 bases: TGTGCCAGCAGCCAGGTTAGGACAGCGAACACTGAAGCTTTCTTT.